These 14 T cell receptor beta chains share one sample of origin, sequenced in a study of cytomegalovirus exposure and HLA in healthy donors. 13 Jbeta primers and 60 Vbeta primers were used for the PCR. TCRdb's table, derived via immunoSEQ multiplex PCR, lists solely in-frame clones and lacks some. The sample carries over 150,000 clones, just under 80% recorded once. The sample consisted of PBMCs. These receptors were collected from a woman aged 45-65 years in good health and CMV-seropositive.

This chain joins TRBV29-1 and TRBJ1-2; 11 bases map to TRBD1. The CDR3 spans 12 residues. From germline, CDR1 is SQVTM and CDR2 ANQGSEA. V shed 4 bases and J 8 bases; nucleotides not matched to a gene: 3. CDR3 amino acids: CSVAGQGEGYTF. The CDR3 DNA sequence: TGCAGCGTTGCGGGACAGGGGGAAGGCTACACCTTC.

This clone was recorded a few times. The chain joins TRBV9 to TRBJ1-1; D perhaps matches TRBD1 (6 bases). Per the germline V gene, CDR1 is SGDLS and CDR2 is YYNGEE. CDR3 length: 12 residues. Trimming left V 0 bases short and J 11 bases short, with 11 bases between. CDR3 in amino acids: CASSVGAGEAFF. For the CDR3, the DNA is TGTGCCAGCAGCGTAGGGGCAGGGGAGGCTTTCTTT.

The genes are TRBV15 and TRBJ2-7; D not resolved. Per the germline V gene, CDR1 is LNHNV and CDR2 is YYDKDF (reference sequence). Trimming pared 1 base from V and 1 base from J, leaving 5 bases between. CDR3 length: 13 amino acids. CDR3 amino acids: CATSRGRSYEQYF. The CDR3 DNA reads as TGTGCCACCAGCAGAGGTAGATCCTACGAGCAGTACTTC. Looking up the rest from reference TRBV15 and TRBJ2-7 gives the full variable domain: DAMVIQNPRYQVTQFGKPVTLSCSQTLNHNVMYWYQQKSSQAPKLLFHYYDKDFNNEADTPDNFQSRRPNTSFCFLDIRSPGLGDTAMYLCATSRGRSYEQYFGPGTRLTVT.

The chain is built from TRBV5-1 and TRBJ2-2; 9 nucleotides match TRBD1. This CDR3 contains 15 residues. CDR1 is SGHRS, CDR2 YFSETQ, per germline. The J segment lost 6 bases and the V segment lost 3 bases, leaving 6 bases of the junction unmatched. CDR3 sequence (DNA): TGCGCCAGCAGCTCCTGGGACAGGGAGTCCGGGGAGCTGTTTTTT. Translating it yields CASSSWDRESGELFF.

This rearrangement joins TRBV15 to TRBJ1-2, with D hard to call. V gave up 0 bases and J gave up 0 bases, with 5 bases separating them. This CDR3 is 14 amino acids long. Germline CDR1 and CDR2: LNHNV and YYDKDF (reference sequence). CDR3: CATSRDSANYGYTF. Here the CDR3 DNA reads TGTGCCACCAGCAGAGATTCAGCTAACTATGGCTACACCTTC.

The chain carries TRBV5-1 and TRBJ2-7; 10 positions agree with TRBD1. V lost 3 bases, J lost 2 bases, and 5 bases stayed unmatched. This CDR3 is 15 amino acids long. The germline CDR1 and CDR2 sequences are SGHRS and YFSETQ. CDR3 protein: CASSWGQGIAYEQYF. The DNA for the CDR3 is TGCGCCAGCAGCTGGGGACAGGGGATCGCCTACGAGCAGTACTTC.

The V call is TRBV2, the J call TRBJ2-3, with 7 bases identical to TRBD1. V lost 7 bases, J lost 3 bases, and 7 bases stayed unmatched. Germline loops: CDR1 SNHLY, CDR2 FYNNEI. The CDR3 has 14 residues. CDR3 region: CASTTGIGTDTQYF. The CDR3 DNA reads TGTGCCAGCACGACAGGGATTGGGACAGATACGCAGTATTTT.

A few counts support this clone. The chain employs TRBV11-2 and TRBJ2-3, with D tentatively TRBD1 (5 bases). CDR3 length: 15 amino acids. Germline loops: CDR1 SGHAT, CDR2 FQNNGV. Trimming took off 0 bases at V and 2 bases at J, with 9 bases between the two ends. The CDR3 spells CASSLDQGHTDTQYF. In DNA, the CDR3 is TGTGCCAGCAGCTTAGATCAGGGCCACACAGATACGCAGTATTTT.

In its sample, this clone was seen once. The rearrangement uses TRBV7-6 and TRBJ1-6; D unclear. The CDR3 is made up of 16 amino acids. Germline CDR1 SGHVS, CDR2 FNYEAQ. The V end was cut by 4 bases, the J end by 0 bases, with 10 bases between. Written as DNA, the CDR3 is TGTGCCAGCAGCTCGGACGGGAGCTCCTATAATTCACCCCTCCACTTT. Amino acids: CASSSDGSSYNSPLHF.

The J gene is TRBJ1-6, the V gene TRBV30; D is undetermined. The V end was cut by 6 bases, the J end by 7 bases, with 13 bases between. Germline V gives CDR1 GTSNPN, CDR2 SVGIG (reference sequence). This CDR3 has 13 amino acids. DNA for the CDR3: TGTGCCTGCCTGGAGGGAAACAATTCACCCCTCCACTTT. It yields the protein CACLEGNNSPLHF.

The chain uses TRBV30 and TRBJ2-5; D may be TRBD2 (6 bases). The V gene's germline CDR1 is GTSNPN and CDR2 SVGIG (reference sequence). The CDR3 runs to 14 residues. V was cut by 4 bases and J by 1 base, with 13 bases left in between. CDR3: CAWTPGLLQETQYF. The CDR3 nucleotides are TGTGCCTGGACTCCGGGACTTCTCCAAGAGACCCAGTACTTC. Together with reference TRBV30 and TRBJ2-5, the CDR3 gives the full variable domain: SQTIHQWPATLVQPVGSPLSLECTVEGTSNPNLYWYRQAAGRGLQLLFYSVGIGQISSEVPQNLSASRPQDRQFILSSKKLLLSDSGFYLCAWTPGLLQETQYFGPGTRLLVL.

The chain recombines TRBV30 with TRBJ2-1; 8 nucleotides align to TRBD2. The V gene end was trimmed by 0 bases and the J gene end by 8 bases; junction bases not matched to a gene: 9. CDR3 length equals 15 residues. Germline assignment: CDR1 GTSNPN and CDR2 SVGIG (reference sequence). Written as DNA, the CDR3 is TGTGCCTGGAGTGTGGGCGGGGGGCGCTTCGATGAGCAGTTCTTC. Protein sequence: CAWSVGGGRFDEQFF.

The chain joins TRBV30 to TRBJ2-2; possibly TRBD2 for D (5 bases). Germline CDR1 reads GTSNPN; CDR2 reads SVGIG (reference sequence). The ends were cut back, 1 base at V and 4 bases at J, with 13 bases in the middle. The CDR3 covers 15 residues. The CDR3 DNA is TGTGCCTGGAGTGAACCAACTAGGGTCACCGGGGAGCTGTTTTTT. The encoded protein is CAWSEPTRVTGELFF.

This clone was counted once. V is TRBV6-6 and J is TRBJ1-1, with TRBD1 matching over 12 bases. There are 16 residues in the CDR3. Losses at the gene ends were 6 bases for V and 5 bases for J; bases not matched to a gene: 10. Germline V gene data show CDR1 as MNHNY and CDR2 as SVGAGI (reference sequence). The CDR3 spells CASRPGTGGAGTEAFF. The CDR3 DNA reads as TGTGCCAGCAGGCCCGGGACAGGGGGCGCGGGGACTGAAGCTTTCTTT.